This TCR beta chain was captured by sequencing in a study of cytomegalovirus exposure and HLA in healthy donors. Findings of the study overall: Sequencing had likely introduced a cluster of highly shared sequence variants as an artifact. Analyzed later, association rates of TCRs varied across HLA loci, with DRB1 most and HLA-C fewest. TCR beta sequences reportedly predicted the HLA-A and HLA-B alleles of most subjects accurately.

In the PCR, 60 Vbeta and 13 Jbeta primers were used. The authors' processing: The count from a later analysis was some 81 million unique TCR beta chains, around 10 million of them shared. Method: immunoSEQ multiplex PCR; TCRdb's copy keeps in-frame clones and lacks some. That table gives V, J and clone size, and the DNA gave D and trimming. The data contain 30,000 to 40,000 clones, roughly 67% of them seen just once; the ten biggest clones take up around 9.1%. With 8 bases clipped from V and 8 bases from J, the junction kept 10 bases outside the gene matches. This CDR3 is 15 amino acids long. Germline V gene data show CDR1 as SNHLY and CDR2 as FYNNEI. For this clone: Antigen specificity is unknown.

The receptor was isolated from a man aged 35-49 years in good health and CMV-seropositive. The sequenced material came from PBMCs. This chain links TRBV2 with TRBJ2-1, with 12 nucleotides matching TRBD2. The CDR3 bases are TGTGCCAGCCGGGCTAGCGGGGGGGCGATCGATGAGCAGTTCTTC. Translation gives CASRASGGAIDEQFF.